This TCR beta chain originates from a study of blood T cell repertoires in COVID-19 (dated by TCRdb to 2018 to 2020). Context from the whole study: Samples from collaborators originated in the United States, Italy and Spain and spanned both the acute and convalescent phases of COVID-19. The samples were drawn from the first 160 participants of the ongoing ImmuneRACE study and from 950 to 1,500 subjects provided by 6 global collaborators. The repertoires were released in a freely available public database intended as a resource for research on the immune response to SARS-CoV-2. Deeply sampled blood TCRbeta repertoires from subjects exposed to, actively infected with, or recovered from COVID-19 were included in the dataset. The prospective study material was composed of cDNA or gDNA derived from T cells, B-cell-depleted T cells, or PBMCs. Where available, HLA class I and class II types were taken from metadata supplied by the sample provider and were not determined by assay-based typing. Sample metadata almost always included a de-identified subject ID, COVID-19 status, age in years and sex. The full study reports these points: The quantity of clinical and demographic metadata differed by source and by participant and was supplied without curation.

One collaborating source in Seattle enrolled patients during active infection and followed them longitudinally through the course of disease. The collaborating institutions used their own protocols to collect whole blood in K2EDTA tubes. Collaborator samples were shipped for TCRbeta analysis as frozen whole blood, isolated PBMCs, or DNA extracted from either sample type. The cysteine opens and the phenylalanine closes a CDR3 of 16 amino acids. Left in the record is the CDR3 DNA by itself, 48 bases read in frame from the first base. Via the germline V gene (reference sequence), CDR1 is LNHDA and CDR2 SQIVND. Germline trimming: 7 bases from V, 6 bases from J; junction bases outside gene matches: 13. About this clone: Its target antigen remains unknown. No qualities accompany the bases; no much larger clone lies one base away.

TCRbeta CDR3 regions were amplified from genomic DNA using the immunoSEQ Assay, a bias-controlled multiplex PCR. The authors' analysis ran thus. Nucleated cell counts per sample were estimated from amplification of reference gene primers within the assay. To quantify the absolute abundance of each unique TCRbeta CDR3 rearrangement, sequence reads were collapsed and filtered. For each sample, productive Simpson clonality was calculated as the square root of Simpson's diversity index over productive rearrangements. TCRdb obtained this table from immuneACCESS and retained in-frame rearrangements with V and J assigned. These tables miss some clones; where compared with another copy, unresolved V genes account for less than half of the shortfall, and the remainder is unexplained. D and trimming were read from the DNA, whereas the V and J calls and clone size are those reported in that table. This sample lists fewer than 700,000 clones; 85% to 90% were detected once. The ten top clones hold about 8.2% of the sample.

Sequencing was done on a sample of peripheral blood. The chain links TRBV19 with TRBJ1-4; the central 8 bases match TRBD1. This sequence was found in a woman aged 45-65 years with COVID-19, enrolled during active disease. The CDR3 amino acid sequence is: CASTPFGQGRDEKLFF. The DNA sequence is TGTGCCAGTACTCCATTCGGACAGGGCCGGGATGAAAAACTGTTTTTT.